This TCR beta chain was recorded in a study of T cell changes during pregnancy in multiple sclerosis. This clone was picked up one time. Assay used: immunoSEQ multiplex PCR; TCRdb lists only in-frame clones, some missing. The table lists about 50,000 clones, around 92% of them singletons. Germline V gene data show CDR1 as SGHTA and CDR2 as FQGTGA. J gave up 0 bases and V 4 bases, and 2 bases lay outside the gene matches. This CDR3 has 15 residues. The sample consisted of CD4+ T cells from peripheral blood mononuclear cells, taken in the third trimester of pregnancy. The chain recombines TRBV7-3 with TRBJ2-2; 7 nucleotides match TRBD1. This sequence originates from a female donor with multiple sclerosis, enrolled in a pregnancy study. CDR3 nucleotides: TGTGCCAGCAGCTCCCAGGGGGCGAACACCGGGGAGCTGTTTTTT. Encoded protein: CASSSQGANTGELFF.